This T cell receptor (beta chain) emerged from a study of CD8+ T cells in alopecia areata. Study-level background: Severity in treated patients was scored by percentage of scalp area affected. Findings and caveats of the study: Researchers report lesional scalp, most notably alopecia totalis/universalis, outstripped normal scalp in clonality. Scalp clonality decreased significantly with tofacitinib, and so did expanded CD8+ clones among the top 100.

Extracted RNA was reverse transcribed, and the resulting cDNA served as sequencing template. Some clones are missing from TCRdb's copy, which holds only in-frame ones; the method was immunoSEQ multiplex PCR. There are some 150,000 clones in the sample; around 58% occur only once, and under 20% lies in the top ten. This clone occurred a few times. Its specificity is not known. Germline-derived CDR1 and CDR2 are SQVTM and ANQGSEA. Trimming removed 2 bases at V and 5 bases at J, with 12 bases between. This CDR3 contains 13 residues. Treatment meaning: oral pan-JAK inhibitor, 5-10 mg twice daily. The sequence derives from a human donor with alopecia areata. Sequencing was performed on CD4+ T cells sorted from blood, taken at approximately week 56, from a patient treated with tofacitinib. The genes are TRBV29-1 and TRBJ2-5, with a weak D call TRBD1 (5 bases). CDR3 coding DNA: TGCAGCGTTGAACCGGACAAGACCGAGACCCAGTACTTC. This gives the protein CSVEPDKTETQYF. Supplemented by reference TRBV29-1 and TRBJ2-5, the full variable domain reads SAVISQKPSRDICQRGTSLTIQCQVDSQVTMMFWYRQQPGQSLTLIATANQGSEATYESGFVIDKFPISRPNLTFSTLTVSNMSPEDSSIYLCSVEPDKTETQYFGPGTRLLVL.